These T cell receptor beta chains were read from a single sample in a study of cytomegalovirus exposure and HLA in healthy donors. The protocol was immunoSEQ multiplex PCR, while the TCRdb copy is restricted to in-frame clones and leaves out a portion. The sample lists about 160,000 clones; 70% to 80% were seen once. The sample was PBMCs. The origin of the receptors is a woman aged 40 to 50 in good health and CMV-seronegative. The CDR3 runs from the conserved cysteine through the conserved F or W. A D gene is named only where the DNA matches it firmly. A clone size is listed for some rows: how often the clone was seen (once, few, many), or a class if it is expanded.

>TRBV5-1|.|TRBJ2-2|.
TGCGCCAGCCAGGAAGCGAACACCGGGGAGCTGTTTTTT
CASQEANTGELFF
>TRBV27|few|TRBJ1-1|TRBD1
TGTGCCAGCAGTTCCGGGGGCGCCGGGACAGGGGGCGCGAGGACTGAAGCTTTCTTT
CASSSGGAGTGGARTEAFF
>TRBV27|.|TRBJ1-2|.
TGTGCCAGCAGTTTATTGGGGACACAGGGAGGGGGTAACTATGGCTACACCTTC
CASSLLGTQGGGNYGYTF
>TRBV5-1|.|TRBJ2-7|TRBD2
TGCGCCAGCAGCGTACAATCGGGGGGTAGCTCCTACGAGCAGTACTTC
CASSVQSGGSSYEQYF
>TRBV30|.|TRBJ2-7|TRBD1
TGTGCCCCACAATATCCGGGACAGGGGACCTACGAGCAGTACTTC
CAPQYPGQGTYEQYF
>TRBV27|few|TRBJ2-1|TRBD2
TGTGCCAGCAGTCCCCGACTAGCGGGCTCCTACAATGAGCAGTTCTTC
CASSPRLAGSYNEQFF
>TRBV30|.|TRBJ2-7|.
TGTGCCTGGAGTAACTCCTACGAGCAGTACTTC
CAWSNSYEQYF
>TRBV7-6|.|TRBJ2-2|TRBD2
TGTGCCAGCAGCAGTCGACTAGCGGAGAACACCGGGGAGCTGTTTTTT
CASSSRLAENTGELFF
>TRBV29-1|few|TRBJ2-2|.
TGCAGCGTTGAAATTCGGGGGGCGGCCGGGGAGCTGTTTTTT
CSVEIRGAAGELFF
>TRBV28|few|TRBJ1-1|TRBD1
TGTGCCAGCAGCCCAGGACAGGGGGCTAACACTGAAGCTTTCTTT
CASSPGQGANTEAFF
>TRBV28|.|TRBJ2-2|TRBD2
TGTGCCAGCAGTCGGACTAGCGGGTACACCGGGGAGCTGTTTTTT
CASSRTSGYTGELFF
>TRBV5-6|.|TRBJ1-2|TRBD1
TGTGCCAGCCGACGAAGGACAGGGGTCGGCTACACCTTC
CASRRRTGVGYTF
>TRBV10-3|.|TRBJ2-2|.
TGTGCCATCAGTGAGTCGAACGGGTTCGCGAACACCGGGGAGCTGTTTTTT
CAISESNGFANTGELFF
>TRBV28|.|TRBJ2-7|.
TGTGCCAGCAGTTCCGCATCGGACAGACGGGGAACCTACGAGCAGTACTTC
CASSSASDRRGTYEQYF
>TRBV6-4|few|TRBJ1-1|.
TGTGCCAGCAGTGACTCATCTTCTAGAGCTTTCTTT
CASSDSSSRAFF
>TRBV2|.|TRBJ2-7|.
TGTGCCAGCAAGACTGACAGTACCTACGAGCAGTACTTC
CASKTDSTYEQYF
>TRBV9|.|TRBJ2-2|TRBD2
TGTGCCAGCAGTACAATTAGCGGGAGGGCCGGGGAGCTGTTTTTT
CASSTISGRAGELFF
>TRBV30|.|TRBJ2-1|.
TGTGCCTGGACCAGGGGGGCCTACAATGAGCAGTTCTTC
CAWTRGAYNEQFF
>TRBV28|.|TRBJ2-7|TRBD2
TGTGCCACCGGGGGGGGGACTCCCACCTACGAGCAGTACTTC
CATGGGTPTYEQYF
>TRBV30|.|TRBJ2-7|TRBD1
TGTGCCTGGAGTACACGACAGGGGGCCTACGAGCAGTACTTC
CAWSTRQGAYEQYF
>TRBV5-1|.|TRBJ1-2|.
TGCGCCAGCAGCACTGAGACAGGTTCTATCATAGCTAACTATGGCTACACCTTC
CASSTETGSIIANYGYTF
>TRBV5-6|.|TRBJ2-1|.
TGTGCCAGCAGCTTGGAGGACTGGTACAATGAGCAGTTCTTC
CASSLEDWYNEQFF
>TRBV6-1|.|TRBJ1-5|.
TGTGCCAGCAGTGAAGTTGCGAGCAAGCCCCAGCATTTT
CASSEVASKPQHF
>TRBV30|.|TRBJ1-1|.
TGTGCCTGGAGTCCCCCGGGGGGGAAAGCTTTCTTT
CAWSPPGGKAFF
>TRBV4-1|.|TRBJ2-2|TRBD2
TGCGCCAGCAGCCAGGGTCTAGCGGGAGGGCCGGGTTTTTGGGAGCTGTTTTTT
CASSQGLAGGPGFWELFF
>TRBV5-8|.|TRBJ1-2|.
TGTGCCAGCAGCTTGGAACCTACCGGGAACTATGGCTACACCTTC
CASSLEPTGNYGYTF
>TRBV18|.|TRBJ1-2|.
TGTGCCAGCTCACCTCTGTCCTTAAGGGGCGCACACTATGGCTACACCTTC
CASSPLSLRGAHYGYTF
>TRBV19|.|TRBJ2-7|TRBD2
TGTGCCAGTAGTGGGACTAGCGGGAGGGCCCCCCTCTCCTACGAGCAGTACTTC
CASSGTSGRAPLSYEQYF
>TRBV6-1|.|TRBJ1-2|TRBD1
TGTGCCAGCAGTGTTGACAGGGTGGGCTATGGCTACACCTTC
CASSVDRVGYGYTF
>TRBV4-2|.|TRBJ2-7|TRBD1
TGTGCCAGCAGCCAAGTGGGAACCGGGACAGGGGGGCCCGAGCAGTACTTC
CASSQVGTGTGGPEQYF
>TRBV6-5|once|TRBJ2-7|.
TGTGCCAGCGGGGACTTTACCTACGAGCAGTACTTC
CASGDFTYEQYF
>TRBV14|few|TRBJ1-5|.
TGTGCCAGCAGCCAAGAAGGCGGTCAGCCCCAGCATTTT
CASSQEGGQPQHF
>TRBV29-1|.|TRBJ1-4|TRBD1
TGCAGCGGCAAGACAGGGAGTAATGAAAAACTGTTTTTT
CSGKTGSNEKLFF
>TRBV30|.|TRBJ1-4|.
TGTGCCTGGAAGTACCGGGGGACTGTGGAAAAACTGTTTTTT
CAWKYRGTVEKLFF
>TRBV19|.|TRBJ2-7|TRBD1
TGTGCCAGTCAAGGATCAGGGGGCTCCCCGCAGTACTTC
CASQGSGGSPQYF
>TRBV27|.|TRBJ1-4|.
TGTGCCAGCAGTTTGGGCAGTTTAAGGGGAAAACTGTTTTTT
CASSLGSLRGKLFF
>TRBV30|.|TRBJ1-1|.
TGTGCCTGGACCCTGTCGGGGGACACTGAAGCTTTCTTT
CAWTLSGDTEAFF
>TRBV5-6|.|TRBJ1-5|.
TGTGCCAGCAGCTTGGGCACCACTGATCGGCCCCAGCATTTT
CASSLGTTDRPQHF
>TRBV30|.|TRBJ1-3|TRBD1
TGTGCCTGGAGTAGGGGACAGGCCTCTGGAAACACCATATATTTT
CAWSRGQASGNTIYF
>TRBV19|.|TRBJ2-7|.
TGTGCCAGTAGGTTAAGGACTGGCACCTACGAGCAGTACTTC
CASRLRTGTYEQYF
>TRBV18|few|TRBJ2-5|.
TGTGCCAGCTCACTTGGCCCGAAAGAGACCCAGTACTTC
CASSLGPKETQYF
>TRBV9|few|TRBJ2-3|.
TGTGCCAGCAGCGGAGTTCGAGATACGCAGTATTTT
CASSGVRDTQYF
>TRBV6-5|.|TRBJ2-3|.
TGTGCCAGCAGTTACTCGGCCGGGAGCGGAACAGATACGCAGTATTTT
CASSYSAGSGTDTQYF
>TRBV7-8|.|TRBJ2-2|.
TGTGCCAGCAGCTTAGATCGCACCGGGGAGCTGTTTTTT
CASSLDRTGELFF
>TRBV27|few|TRBJ2-2|TRBD2
TGTGCCAGCAGTTTACCTAGCGGGAGTACCGGGGAGCTGTTTTTT
CASSLPSGSTGELFF
>TRBV13|.|TRBJ2-1|TRBD2
TGTGCCAGCAGCTCTTATGCCCTTGGTAGCGGGAGCTACAATGAGCAGTTCTTC
CASSSYALGSGSYNEQFF
>TRBV29-1|.|TRBJ2-2|TRBD1
TGCAGCGGAGACAGGGGCACCGGGGAGCTGTTTTTT
CSGDRGTGELFF
>TRBV5-4|.|TRBJ2-5|TRBD2
TGTGCCAGCAGCTCCAAGTCTAGCGGGAGGGATACGGAGACCCAGTACTTC
CASSSKSSGRDTETQYF
>TRBV9|.|TRBJ1-2|TRBD1
TGTGCCAGCAGCGGGGGACAGGCTGATTTGAACTATGGCTACACCTTC
CASSGGQADLNYGYTF
>TRBV11-3|.|TRBJ2-3|.
TGTGCCAGCGGCCGGAGGGGCCCTCGGGCAGATACGCAGTATTTT
CASGRRGPRADTQYF
>TRBV6-1|.|TRBJ1-5|TRBD1
TGTGCCAGCAGTGGACAGGGTTGGGGGATATATAGCAATCAGCCCCAGCATTTT
CASSGQGWGIYSNQPQHF
>TRBV28|.|TRBJ1-2|.
TGTGCCAGCAGTTCCTTTCAGGGTGCTAACTATGGCTACACCTTC
CASSSFQGANYGYTF
>TRBV4-2|.|TRBJ2-5|.
TGTGCCAGCAGCCAAGATTTGGGGTCAGGGGAGACCCAGTACTTC
CASSQDLGSGETQYF
>TRBV7-2|.|TRBJ2-7|.
TGTGCCAGCAGCTTGGAAGGGGGCAGCGGGAGTTGGGACTACGAGCAGTACTTC
CASSLEGGSGSWDYEQYF
>TRBV5-5|.|TRBJ1-1|TRBD1
TGTGCCAGCAGCCCCGGGACAGGGGGCAAGTTCACTGAAGCTTTCTTT
CASSPGTGGKFTEAFF